This T cell receptor (beta chain) was sequenced during a study of blood T cell repertoires in COVID-19. Study details: T cells, B-cell-depleted T cells, or PBMCs provided the cDNA or gDNA that served as material.

Adults between about 18 and 89 years of age took part from under 25 US areas. Allocation to cohorts depended on clinical history reported by the participants. The study counted Cohort 3 donors as recovered given two negative PCRs, clearance, or symptom resolution. Produced via immunoSEQ multiplex PCR; TCRdb's table is partial and in-frame only. The sample contains roughly 300,000 clones, 92% of which appear only once. Germline V lookup: CDR1 SQVTM, CDR2 ANQGSEA. This CDR3 is 10 amino acids long. Trimming took 6 bases from V and 10 from J, leaving 10 bases between them. The sequence was collected from a woman younger than 45 who had recovered from COVID-19. Sample: PBMCs or T cells enriched from blood (not recorded which). The chain is built from TRBV29-1 and TRBJ2-1; possibly TRBD1 for D (6 bases). For the CDR3, the DNA is TGCAGCGTCATGACAGGAGAGCAGTTCTTC. Its protein is CSVMTGEQFF.